A selection of T cell receptor beta chains follows, all from one sample in a study of Graves' ophthalmopathy and Graves' hyperthyroidism. TCRdb recomputed calls from the multiplex PCR reads with MiXCR, one row per CDR3 protein. This table has over a million distinct CDR3 sequences, roughly 35% appearing once. Sequencing was carried out using peripheral blood or thyroid tissue (not recorded which). Source of these receptors: an adult man with Graves' hyperthyroidism. The CDR3 runs from the conserved cysteine through the conserved F or W. A D gene is named only where the DNA matches it firmly. Expanded clones get a size class; other rows say once, few or many, or leave the size out.

cdr3_aa,cdr3_nt,cdr3_length,clone_size,d_call,v_call,j_call
CASSQKGGYTEAFF,TGTGCCAGCAGCCAAAAGGGGGGTTACACTGAAGCTTTCTTT,14,-,-,TRBV14,TRBJ1-1
CATSDFDATKLFF,TGTGCCACCAGTGATTTTGACGCCACAAAACTGTTTTTT,13,many,-,TRBV24-1,TRBJ1-4
CASKRQGVTYEQYF,TGTGCCAGCAAGCGACAGGGGGTTACCTACGAGCAGTACTTC,14,-,TRBD1,TRBV10-3,TRBJ2-7
CASTEGQGHYGYTF,TGTGCCAGCACCGAGGGACAGGGACACTATGGCTACACCTTC,14,-,TRBD1,TRBV7-9,TRBJ1-2
CASSEKPQGGISYEQYF,TGTGCCAGCAGTGAAAAACCCCAGGGGGGTATATCCTACGAGCAGTACTTC,17,-,-,TRBV25-1,TRBJ2-7
CASSSDGHTEAFF,TGTGCCAGCAGCTCGGACGGCCACACTGAAGCTTTCTTT,13,many,-,TRBV7-3,TRBJ1-1
CSAREQGAGSYEQYF,TGCAGTGCTAGAGAACAGGGGGCTGGGAGCTACGAGCAGTACTTC,15,-,TRBD1,TRBV20-1,TRBJ2-7
CASSFGNGAFF,TGTGCCAGCAGCTTCGGAAATGGAGCTTTCTTT,11,once,-,TRBV7-9,TRBJ1-1
CATSQGLAKNIQYF,TGTGCCACCAGCCAGGGCCTGGCCAAAAACATTCAGTACTTC,14,-,-,TRBV15,TRBJ2-4
CASSDLKHPVNTEAFF,TGCGCCAGCAGTGATCTGAAACATCCCGTGAACACTGAAGCTTTCTTT,16,-,-,TRBV10-2,TRBJ1-1
CASSQEDRDSRRETQYF,TGCGCCAGCAGCCAGGAAGACCGGGACTCACGGCGAGAGACCCAGTACTTC,17,-,-,TRBV4-1,TRBJ2-5
CASNDQGIGELFF,TGTGCCAGCAACGATCAGGGGATCGGGGAGCTGTTTTTT,13,many,-,TRBV7-9,TRBJ2-2
CSAAARTGSLYEQYF,TGCAGCGCAGCCGCCCGGACAGGGAGCCTCTACGAGCAGTACTTC,15,many,TRBD1,TRBV29-1,TRBJ2-7
CASRGGSGNTIYF,TGCGCCAGCAGGGGGGGCTCCGGAAACACCATATATTTT,13,few,-,TRBV10-2,TRBJ1-3
CASQLTGFPYEQYF,TGTGCCAGCCAGTTAACCGGGTTCCCCTACGAGCAGTACTTC,14,few,-,TRBV28,TRBJ2-7
CASSFSLVEAFF,TGTGCCAGCAGTTTCAGTCTCGTTGAAGCTTTCTTT,12,-,-,TRBV12-3/TRBV12-4,TRBJ1-1
CASSPDRDRDTEAFF,TGTGCCAGCAGCCCGGACAGGGATCGGGATACTGAAGCTTTCTTT,15,few,TRBD1,TRBV14,TRBJ1-1
CASRPGTDSNQPQHF,TGTGCCAGCAGGCCAGGGACGGATAGCAATCAGCCCCAGCATTTT,15,-,-,TRBV6-5,TRBJ1-5
CASSFLAGTIYEQYF,TGTGCCAGCAGCTTCCTAGCGGGTACCATCTACGAGCAGTACTTC,15,many,TRBD2,TRBV7-2,TRBJ2-7
CASTRDRVNQPQHF,TGTGCCAGCACTCGGGACAGGGTAAATCAGCCCCAGCATTTT,14,many,TRBD1,TRBV7-2,TRBJ1-5
CASSPSGGSYEQYF,TGTGCCAGCAGCCCATCCGGGGGGTCCTACGAGCAGTACTTC,14,many,TRBD2,TRBV7-9,TRBJ2-7
CASSLGAGLDEKLFF,TGCGCCAGCAGCTTGGGGGCAGGGCTGGACGAAAAACTGTTTTTT,15,-,-,TRBV5-1,TRBJ1-4
CASSLDREGTTSF,TGTGCCAGCAGCTTAGACAGGGAGGGGACAACAAGCTTC,13,-,-,TRBV7-9,TRBJ2-7
CASSQLGGRDHSYEQYF,TGTGCCAGCAGCCAGTTGGGCGGGAGGGACCACTCCTACGAGCAGTACTTC,17,-,TRBD2,TRBV7-9,TRBJ2-7
CASSAENTRALQETQYF,TGTGCCAGCAGCGCCGAGAACACAAGAGCCCTCCAAGAGACCCAGTACTTC,17,-,-,TRBV5-5,TRBJ2-5
CAIRVGVNYGYTF,TGTGCCATCAGGGTGGGGGTAAACTATGGCTACACCTTC,13,-,-,TRBV10-3,TRBJ1-2
CSARDRVWGTEAFF,TGCAGTGCCCGGGACAGGGTCTGGGGCACTGAAGCTTTCTTT,14,-,TRBD1,TRBV20-1,TRBJ1-1
CASSPILQGYSNQPQHF,TGTGCCAGCAGTCCAATCCTACAGGGTTATAGCAATCAGCCCCAGCATTTT,17,few,-,TRBV19,TRBJ1-5
CASSSGGGVGNTIYF,TGTGCCAGCAGCTCTGGTGGAGGGGTTGGAAACACCATATATTTT,15,many,-,TRBV7-9,TRBJ1-3
CAIRDQQETQHF,TGTGCCATCCGGGACCAGCAAGAGACCCAGCATTTT,12,-,-,TRBV10-3,TRBJ1-5
CASSLGGRGPPLHF,TGTGCCAGCAGCCTGGGGGGGCGCGGGCCACCCCTCCACTTT,14,-,-,TRBV7-2,TRBJ1-6
CSARALLGYTF,TGCAGTGCTAGAGCCTTGCTTGGCTACACCTTC,11,many,-,TRBV20-1,TRBJ1-2
CASMLRGPNTEAFF,TGTGCCAGCATGTTGAGGGGGCCGAACACTGAAGCTTTCTTT,14,many,TRBD1,TRBV2,TRBJ1-1
CASSPRTGGRGNQPQHF,TGTGCCAGCAGTCCCAGGACAGGGGGAAGGGGCAATCAGCCCCAGCATTTT,17,-,TRBD1,TRBV6-2/TRBV6-3,TRBJ1-5
CASSGGGASQPQHF,TGTGCCAGCAGCGGTGGGGGGGCAAGTCAGCCCCAGCATTTT,14,many,-,TRBV2,TRBJ1-5
CATRNGTSGETQYF,TGTGCCACCAGAAACGGGACTAGCGGAGAGACCCAGTACTTC,14,-,TRBD2,TRBV10-3,TRBJ2-5